The clone carrying this TCR beta chain occurred a few times. This CDR3 spans 12 amino acids. Trimming left V 8 bases short and J 5 bases short, with 13 bases between. Germline V gene lookup returns CDR1 PRHDT and CDR2 FYEKMQ (reference sequence). The data belong to a study of OX40 agonist ivuxolimab in advanced cancers. Generated by immunoSEQ multiplex PCR, the TCRdb table keeps only in-frame clones and is missing some. The sample lists some 97,000 clones; about 89% were seen once. The V gene is TRBV13, the J gene TRBJ2-7; the D call may be TRBD1 or TRBD2 (5 bases each). This TCR was recovered from an adult with an advanced solid tumor such as melanoma, head and neck, liver or kidney cancer. Source: CD4+ or CD8+ T cells sorted from blood, taken in a trial of the OX40 agonist ivuxolimab. The chain's CDR3 is CASGKGTHEQYF. CDR3 nucleotides: TGTGCCAGCGGGAAGGGGACCCACGAGCAGTACTTC.